This T cell receptor (beta chain) is drawn from a study of long-term antiretroviral therapy in people with HIV. Across the study: The 2015 recommendation for immediate ART came about a decade after the earliest samples. Study-level points and caveats: The study found narrower CDR3 length ranges in HIV repertoires than in controls. Even long-term ART left TRB diversity below transplant donor controls, despite gains. Dominant in the repertoire at all time points were clones expanded before ART.

Version v3.0 of the immunoSEQ assay was performed at survey level. Sequencing used immunoSEQ multiplex PCR; TCRdb keeps in-frame clones, though not all of them. This sample has about 22,000 clones, with 70% to 90% found just once. The trim removed 5 bases at V and 0 bases at J, leaving 13 bases unmatched. The CDR3 covers 18 residues. Germline values: CDR1 SGHVS, CDR2 FQNEAQ. Comment on this clone: Antigen specificity is unknown.

The receptor comes from a man aged 60-69 years with HIV. The sample consisted of unsorted PBMCs, taken 1.3 years after starting antiretroviral therapy. This sequence joins TRBV7-8 and TRBJ2-3, with TRBD1 matching over 8 bases. CDR3: CASSPTVGRGRSTDTQYF. The DNA of the CDR3 is TGTGCCAGCAGCCCCACCGTGGGCAGGGGGCGTAGCACAGATACGCAGTATTTT.